Sequencing of this TCR beta chain was carried out in a study of T cell responses to AZD1222 COVID-19 vaccine (dated by TCRdb to about 2021). In terms of the full investigation: AZD1222 recipients whose second dose came at about 4 weeks and those whose second dose came at about 12 weeks were combined into one group, since spike-specific TCR depth and breadth did not differ between the two schedules. TCR sequencing was performed for about 250 trial participants, of whom around 200 were given two doses of AZD1222 and some 26 were given two doses of MenACWY control vaccine. Trial participants were enrolled by age into 18-55, 56-69 and 70-plus year subgroups, with roughly 160, 29 and 62 TCR-sequenced participants respectively.

The time point label of this sample denotes: baseline before first vaccination. Vaccinee samples came from UK trials COV001 and COV002, including a single-blind randomized controlled phase 2/3 trial of AZD1222 (ChAdOx1 nCoV-19) in healthy adults. For TCRbeta chain sequencing, PBMC samples from trial participants were taken at day 0 and at day 28 after the second dose. In regard to this clone: Its specific antigen is unknown. One base away there is no much larger clone; base qualities are not given.

Including the terminal cysteine and phenylalanine, the CDR3 comprises 17 residues. The read is trimmed to its CDR3 DNA, 51 bases read in frame from base 1. The germline V gene provides CDR1 MGHRA and CDR2 YSYEKL. V and J are truncated by 1 base and 2 bases respectively, leaving an intervening sequence of 16 bases. The CDR3 regions of human TCRbeta chains were analyzed by immunosequencing. In the original analysis: TCRs in the repertoires were compared against a reference library of SARS-CoV-2-specific TCRs that had been generated with the MIRA antigen-specificity platform. Breadth was defined as the fraction of unique TCRs that were SARS-CoV-2-associated, and depth was defined as the fraction of total T cells that were SARS-CoV-2-associated. Each spike-specific TCR was assigned to its reactive spike region and to a CD4 or CD8 class using the MIRA data. Log10-transformed breadth and depth values were compared by one-way ANOVA with Sidak's multiple comparisons tests. TCRdb took this table from immuneACCESS and kept in-frame rearrangements with V and J called. Such tables lack part of the clones; where checked against another copy, unresolved V genes explain under half of the gap, and the rest is unexplained. That table furnishes V, J and clone size, whereas the DNA furnished D and trimming. This sample has tens of thousands of clones in its table, and over 75% of those were observed once. The ten largest clonotypes hold less than 25% of the sample.

Overall results and qualifications from the work: Participants were mostly white British and included more females than males, and it was suggested by the authors that clonal diversity may have been underestimated. CD4 TCRs associated with the vaccine covered the entire spike protein, and the dominant responses were in regions 160-218 and 743-854. Conclusions about previously exposed vaccinees are limited because only five or six AZD1222 recipients were SARS-CoV-2 seropositive at baseline. Because no day 14 peak-response samples were available, the repertoires could be characterized only after the peak T cell response. Reportedly, almost half of the unique spike-specific TCRs recognized epitopes lying outside the regions that are mutated in the B.1.351 and B.1.1.7 variants. Spike-specific TCR breadth and depth rose significantly after two AZD1222 doses compared with day 0 and with MenACWY recipients. In the small 56-69-year group, the increase in depth fell short of significance, most likely because of low power.

Rearrangement joined TRBV4-1 to TRBJ2-3; a weak D assignment points to TRBD2 (6 bases agree). The clonotype was recovered from an adult in good health. Sequencing used peripheral blood, obtained on day 0 of AZD1222 vaccination. The CDR3 region: CASSQGVAGLSTDTQYF. The nucleotides are TGCGCCAGCAGCCAAGGAGTGGCGGGGTTATCCACAGATACGCAGTATTTT.